A single sample is the source of the 16 T cell receptor beta chains below, sequenced in a study of CD8 T cells in Susac syndrome. An amount of RNA that ranged from roughly 0.5 to 1 ug was reverse transcribed with random hexamers. TCRdb processed the immunoSEQ multiplex PCR reads anew with MiXCR; each CDR3 protein has one entry. The repertoire holds over 140,000 distinct CDR3 sequences, about 95% seen once, with roughly 0.14% in the top ten. The sequencing input was CD4+ T cells from PBMCs. All receptors derive from a human donor with Susac syndrome.

This clonotype was seen a single time. This sequence joins TRBV6-2 or TRBV6-3 and TRBJ2-6; D is uncertain. Germline lookup yields CDR1 MNHEY and CDR2 SVGEGT. V shed 8 bases and J shed 4 bases, with 12 bases lying between them. This CDR3 is 14 amino acids long. The CDR3 region has the DNA TGTGCCAGCGGATCGACTTACGGGGCCAACGTCCTGACTTTC. Protein product: CASGSTYGANVLTF.

The genes are TRBV27 and TRBJ2-1; maybe TRBD1 (6 bases). This CDR3 contains 16 residues. Trimming shortened V by 5 bases and J by 5 bases, and 19 bases separated the two germline ends. Germline V gene lookup returns CDR1 MNHEY and CDR2 SMNVEV (reference sequence). CDR3 sequence: CASSGPQGMTDNEQFF. CDR3 coding DNA: TGTGCCAGCAGTGGACCACAGGGTATGACGGACAATGAGCAGTTCTTC.

This chain uses TRBV4-2 with TRBJ2-1; D call uncertain. Trimming stripped 1 base from V and 5 bases from J, with 6 bases between. Germline V gene sequence: CDR1 LGHNA, CDR2 YNFKEQ. This CDR3 region has 13 residues. CDR3 in amino acids: CASSQGRDNEQFF. Here the CDR3 DNA reads TGTGCCAGCAGCCAAGGCCGGGACAATGAGCAGTTCTTC.

V is TRBV18 and J is TRBJ1-5, with D hard to call. The CDR3 runs 13 residues. From germline, CDR1 is KGHSH and CDR2 LQKENI. Between the trimmed V and J ends, which lost 3 bases and 4 bases, there was a span of 7 bases. The CDR3 loop is CASSPLENQPQHF. For the CDR3, the DNA is TGTGCCAGCTCACCCTTGGAGAATCAGCCCCAGCATTTT.

This clonotype is a singleton in its sample. The chain's CDR3 is CAWSGTGGRSTEAFF. The CDR3 DNA reads as TGTGCCTGGTCCGGGACAGGGGGCAGGAGCACTGAAGCTTTCTTT. The chain uses TRBV30 and TRBJ1-1; 12 bases are shared with TRBD1. The CDR3 spans 15 residues. Per the germline V gene, CDR1 is GTSNPN and CDR2 is SVGIG (reference sequence). V was pared by 5 bases and J by 4 bases, with 8 bases of the junction left unmatched.

The CDR3 region has the DNA TGTGCCAGCAGCCAAGACCGACAGGGGCTAGCAGATACGCAGTATTTT. Translated, it gives CASSQDRQGLADTQYF. The genes are TRBV4-2 and TRBJ2-3, with 8 bases aligning to TRBD1. CDR1 and CDR2 from the germline V gene are LGHNA and YNFKEQ. The CDR3 covers 16 residues. J gave up 4 bases and V 0 bases, and 6 bases lay outside the gene matches.

The chain carries TRBV20-1 and TRBJ2-7; a possible D gene is TRBD2 (6 bases). The CDR3 runs 13 residues. Between the trimmed V and J ends, which lost 6 bases and 0 bases, there was a span of 12 bases. From germline, CDR1 is DFQATT and CDR2 SNEGSKA (reference sequence). CDR3 loop: CSAPAGSSYEQYF. The CDR3 DNA sequence: TGCAGTGCCCCAGCGGGTTCCTCCTACGAGCAGTACTTC.

The chain carries TRBV5-1 and TRBJ2-5, with D possibly TRBD2 on 6 matching bases. V lost 0 bases, J lost 2 bases, and 17 bases lay in between. The V gene's germline CDR1 is SGHRS and CDR2 YFSETQ. The CDR3 extends over 17 amino acids. The CDR3 loop is CASSLGGVGSRQETQYF. In DNA form, the CDR3 reads TGCGCCAGCAGCTTGGGCGGGGTTGGAAGTCGGCAAGAGACCCAGTACTTC.

The chain joins TRBV18 to TRBJ2-1, with D possibly TRBD1 on 6 matching bases. Per the germline V gene, CDR1 is KGHSH and CDR2 is LQKENI. The CDR3 loop spans 15 amino acids. Between the trimmed V and J ends, which lost 6 bases and 5 bases, there was a span of 17 bases. CDR3 in amino acids: CASSPREGGDNEQFF. DNA of the CDR3: TGTGCCAGCTCCCCCAGGGAAGGGGGAGACAATGAGCAGTTCTTC.

The gene calls are TRBV6-5 and TRBJ1-1, with 7 bases aligning to TRBD1. Losses at the gene ends were 2 bases for V and 2 bases for J; bases not matched to a gene: 8. The length of the CDR3 is 16 residues. The germline CDR1 and CDR2 sequences are MNHEY and SVGAGI. CDR3 sequence: CASSYLPRDRNTEAFF. The CDR3 DNA sequence: TGTGCCAGCAGTTACCTCCCCCGGGACAGAAACACTGAAGCTTTCTTT.

The chain couples TRBV14 to TRBJ1-1, with TRBD1 as a possible D gene (5 bases). With 4 bases removed from V and 8 bases from J, the gap between germline ends came to 20 bases. The CDR3 covers 15 residues. In germline, CDR1 is SGHDN, CDR2 FVKESK. This CDR3 is CASSPTRGRLEEAFF. The CDR3, as DNA: TGTGCCAGCAGCCCCACGAGGGGTAGATTGGAGGAAGCTTTCTTT. The full variable domain, its missing parts supplied by reference TRBV14 and TRBJ1-1, is EAGVTQFPSHSVIEKGQTVTLRCDPISGHDNLYWYRRVMGKEIKFLLHFVKESKQDESGMPNNRFLAERTGGTYSTLKVQPAELEDSGVYFCASSPTRGRLEEAFFGQGTRLTVV.

In DNA, the CDR3 is TGCAGCGTTGAAAGGGGTCCAGGGGGCAACTATGGCTACACCTTC. Its protein is CSVERGPGGNYGYTF. The chain has TRBV29-1 and TRBJ1-2; 8 nucleotides agree with TRBD1. Germline V gene data show CDR1 as SQVTM and CDR2 as ANQGSEA. V trimming: 2 bases; J trimming: 2 bases; junction bases outside the gene matches: 7. The CDR3 loop spans 15 amino acids.

CDR3 nucleotide sequence: TGCGCCAGCAGCTTGGACAGGGAAAGTCCCCAGCATTTT. This sequence encodes CASSLDRESPQHF. The chain uses TRBV5-1 and TRBJ1-5; D possibly corresponds to TRBD1 (6 bases). V was clipped by 0 bases and J by 10 bases, with 11 bases between them. Germline CDR1 SGHRS, CDR2 YFSETQ. This CDR3 contains 13 residues. Complete variable domain (other parts from reference TRBV5-1 and TRBJ1-5): KAGVTQTPRYLIKTRGQQVTLSCSPISGHRSVSWYQQTPGQGLQFLFEYFSETQRNKGNFPGRFSGRQFSNSRSEMNVSTLELGDSALYLCASSLDRESPQHFGDGTRLSIL.

This chain uses TRBV10-3 with TRBJ1-2; D not certain. CDR1 is ENHRY and CDR2 is SYGVKD in the germline V gene. Trimming took off 2 bases at V and 1 base at J, with 8 bases between the two ends. The CDR3 loop spans 14 amino acids. CDR3 sequence reads: CAISEIQLNYGYTF. In DNA form, the CDR3 reads TGTGCCATCAGTGAGATACAGCTTAACTATGGCTACACCTTC.

The chain recombines TRBV9 with TRBJ1-1; D is ambiguous. The germline V gene has CDR1 SGDLS and CDR2 YYNGEE. The CDR3 is 14 amino acids. Trimming pared 0 bases from V and 11 bases from J, leaving 17 bases between. The chain's CDR3 is CASSVDPAQAVAFF. As DNA, the CDR3 is TGTGCCAGCAGCGTAGACCCCGCTCAGGCGGTGGCTTTCTTT.

The J gene is TRBJ2-7, the V gene TRBV13, with 9 bases aligning to TRBD1. The CDR3 loop spans 15 amino acids. The junction had 12 bases not matched to a gene; V was cut back by 5 bases and J by 7 bases. Germline CDR1 and CDR2: PRHDT and FYEKMQ (reference sequence). CDR3 in DNA: TGTGCCAGCAGCAACACAGGGGGCGAGTCAAGTGAGCAGTACTTC. This sequence encodes CASSNTGGESSEQYF.